What follows describes a single T cell receptor (beta chain). Its recognized antigen is unknown. It has no much larger one-base neighbor in the sample; base qualities were not kept. The data originate from a study of blood T cell repertoires in COVID-19 (dated by TCRdb to 2018 to 2021). Regarding the study in general: Collaborator samples came from the United States, Italy and Spain and covered acute and convalescent phases of COVID-19. Subjects who had been exposed to COVID-19, were actively infected with it, or had recovered from it provided the deeply sampled blood TCRbeta repertoires that made up the dataset. Nearly every sample came with metadata listing a de-identified subject ID, COVID-19 status, age in years and sex. The repertoires were released in a freely available public database intended as a resource for research on the immune response to SARS-CoV-2. The samples were drawn from the first 160 participants of the ongoing ImmuneRACE study and from 1,254 subjects provided by 6 global collaborators. The material from the prospective study consisted of cDNA or gDNA derived from T cells, B-cell-depleted T cells, or PBMCs. Where HLA class I and class II types were available, the types were taken from metadata supplied by the sample provider, not from assay-based typing.

CDR1 SGHKS and CDR2 YYEKEE were looked up in the germline V gene (reference sequence). The CDR3 numbers 14 residues from cysteine through phenylalanine. The entry retains the CDR3 DNA only, 42 bases that are in frame from base 1. V was cut back by 3 bases and J by 3 bases, leaving a gap of 10 bases between them. TCRbeta CDR3 regions were amplified from genomic DNA using the immunoSEQ Assay, a bias-controlled multiplex PCR. Regarding the original processing steps: The number of nucleated cells in each sample was estimated by amplification of reference gene primers within the assay. To quantify the absolute abundance of each unique TCRbeta CDR3 rearrangement, sequence reads were collapsed and filtered. For each sample, productive Simpson clonality was calculated as the square root of Simpson's diversity index over productive rearrangements. TCRdb carries this immuneACCESS record with in-frame sequences only. Its versions omit some clonotypes, under half of them owing to an unresolved V gene in the studies checked, with the rest unexplained. V and J calls and clone size come straight from that table; D and trimming were deduced from the DNA. The sample table records 100,000 to 150,000 clones; 81% of these occur just once. About 8% of the sample is held by the ten biggest clonotypes.

The research as a whole found: Clinical and demographic metadata were provided uncurated, with the amount varying by source and participant.

Whole blood was collected in K2EDTA tubes by collaborating institutions according to the institutions' own protocols. For TCRbeta analysis, collaborators shipped samples in one of three forms: frozen whole blood, isolated PBMCs, or DNA extracted from either of those sample types. Here the chain combines TRBV5-5 and TRBJ2-1; no D gene is confidently identified. The TCR originated in a woman aged 55 to 70 with active or convalescent COVID-19. Sequencing used peripheral blood. The DNA is TGTGCCAGCAGCTCCTTACAGAGCTACAATGAGCAGTTCTTC. It is translated as CASSSLQSYNEQFF.